Listed below are T cell receptor beta chains from one sample, sequenced in a study of blood T cells in healthy people across ages. In TCRdb, the 5' RACE reads were re-called with MiXCR into one record per CDR3 protein. The repertoire holds approximately 820,000 distinct CDR3 sequences, with under 55% as singletons. The sequenced material came from blood. The source of these receptors is a man aged 55 to 69 in good health. Each CDR3 is given with its conserved first and last residue. The D gene is left open where the match is weak. Size is stated for part of the rows, as once, few or many counts, or as a class when the clone is expanded.

j_call clone_size d_call v_call cdr3_nt cdr3_aa
TRBJ1-1 . . TRBV12-3/TRBV12-4 TGTGCCAGCAGTTTCCCGAGGGTGGAGGGGACTGAAGCTTTCTTT CASSFPRVEGTEAFF
TRBJ2-7 few TRBD2 TRBV12-3/TRBV12-4 TGTGCCAGCAGCCGACCAGCGGGGGGTCACAAGCAGTACTTC CASSRPAGGHKQYF
TRBJ2-7 once TRBD2 TRBV12-3/TRBV12-4 TGTGCCGGCAGTTCCTCGACTAGCTTCTACGAGCAGTACTTC CAGSSSTSFYEQYF
TRBJ2-7 once . TRBV3-1 TGTGTCAGCAGCCAAGGCCCCGAGCAGTACTTC CVSSQGPEQYF
TRBJ2-7 few . TRBV29-1 TGCAGCGTTGTAGACAGGTTAACCTACGAGCAGTACTTC CSVVDRLTYEQYF
TRBJ1-6 . TRBD1 TRBV3-1 TGTGCCAGCAGCCAGACAGGGTTTAATTCACCCCTCCACTTT CASSQTGFNSPLHF
TRBJ2-5 . . TRBV24-1 TGTGCCACCAGTGACAGGCTAGGGGTGTCTCGAGAGACCCAGTACTTC CATSDRLGVSRETQYF
TRBJ2-1 few . TRBV25-1 TGTGCCAGCAACCGGGACTTAGGAGGTGAGCAGTTCTTC CASNRDLGGEQFF
TRBJ2-7 few . TRBV7-2 TGTGCCAGCAGCTTAGCCCCCGGGGGAAGGTACGAGCAGTACTTC CASSLAPGGRYEQYF
TRBJ2-1 . . TRBV20-1 TGCAGTGCTAGAGATAGCAAAGCCTTTTCCTACAATGAGCAGTTCTTC CSARDSKAFSYNEQFF
TRBJ2-6 few . TRBV15 TGTGCCACCAGCACGACGGGGTTCTACTCTGGGGCCAACGTCCTGACTTTC CATSTTGFYSGANVLTF
TRBJ2-1 . TRBD2 TRBV9 TGTGCCAGCAGCTATGAACCGGGGGGGTCCAATGAGCAGTTCTTC CASSYEPGGSNEQFF
TRBJ2-1 . TRBD2 TRBV14 TGTGCCAGCAGCCAAGGAAAGACTAGCGGGGGGGACGAGCAGTTCTTC CASSQGKTSGGDEQFF
TRBJ1-6 . TRBD1 TRBV3-1 TGTGCCAGCAGCCGTACCGGGACAGGGGGGGAGTCACCCCTCCACTTT CASSRTGTGGESPLHF
TRBJ2-1 . . TRBV11-3 TGTGCCAGCAGCCGGGGAGGAGGGCCAAATGAGCAGTTCTTC CASSRGGGPNEQFF
TRBJ2-7 . TRBD2 TRBV10-3 TGTGCCATCAGTGAGTCAATGGGAGGGGCCGTAGGATACGAGCAGTACTTC CAISESMGGAVGYEQYF